This T cell receptor (beta chain) emerged from a study of blood T cell repertoires in COVID-19. The wider study: Samples taken during acute and convalescent COVID-19 were collected in the United States, Italy and Spain.

Assay used: immunoSEQ multiplex PCR; TCRdb lists only in-frame clones, some missing. This table holds about 200,000 clones, around 86% found once. With 6 bases removed from V and 0 bases from J, the gap between germline ends came to 14 bases. The V gene's germline CDR1 is MGHRA and CDR2 YSYEKL. The CDR3 consists of 15 residues. The sequence derives from a man over 45 with acute or convalescent COVID-19. The chain combines TRBV4-1 with TRBJ2-5, with a tentative D call TRBD1 (6 bases). The source material was peripheral blood. The CDR3 loop reads CASSKQGSNQETQYF. The CDR3, as DNA: TGCGCCAGCAGTAAACAGGGAAGCAACCAAGAGACCCAGTACTTC.